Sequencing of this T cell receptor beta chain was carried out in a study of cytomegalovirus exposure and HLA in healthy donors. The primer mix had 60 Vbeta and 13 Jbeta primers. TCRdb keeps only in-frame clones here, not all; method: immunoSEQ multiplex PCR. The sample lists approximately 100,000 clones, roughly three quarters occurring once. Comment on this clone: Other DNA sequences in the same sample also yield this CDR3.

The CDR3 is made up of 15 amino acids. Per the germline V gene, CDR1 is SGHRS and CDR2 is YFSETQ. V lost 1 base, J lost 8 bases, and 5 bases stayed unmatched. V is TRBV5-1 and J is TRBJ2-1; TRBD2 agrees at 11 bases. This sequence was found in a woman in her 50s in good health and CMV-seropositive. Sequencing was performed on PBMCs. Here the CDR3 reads CASSLLLAGVDEQFF. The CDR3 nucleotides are TGCGCCAGCAGCTTGCTACTAGCGGGAGTGGATGAGCAGTTCTTC.